The 26 T cell receptor beta chains below were found in one sample sequenced in a study of T cell responses to AZD1222 COVID-19 vaccine. The repertoire was sequenced with immunoSEQ multiplex PCR; TCRdb's copy has only in-frame clones and lacks some. The table lists more than 100,000 clones, around nine tenths of them singletons. This specimen was peripheral blood, taken on day 0 of AZD1222 vaccination. All receptors come from an adult in good health.

The V and J genes are TRBV15 and TRBJ2-7; 13 bases match TRBD2. CDR1 LNHNV and CDR2 YYDKDF come from the germline V gene (reference sequence). Trimming at V came to 3 bases and at J to 3 bases, leaving 2 bases not matched to a gene. The CDR3 runs 15 residues. The CDR3 spells CATSSGLAGVYEQYF. The CDR3 bases are TGTGCCACCAGCAGTGGACTAGCGGGAGTCTACGAGCAGTACTTC.

This clone was detected once. This CDR3 reads CASSSRTGNYGYTF. The CDR3 DNA follows: TGTGCCAGCAGCTCCAGGACAGGGAACTATGGCTACACCTTC. This sequence joins TRBV7-2 and TRBJ1-2, with TRBD1 identical over 8 bases. Germline V gives CDR1 SGHTA, CDR2 FQGNSA. The CDR3 has 14 amino acids. The junction had 3 bases not matched to a gene; V was cut back by 4 bases and J by 2 bases.

The chain employs TRBV28 and TRBJ2-3; 10 bases match TRBD2. CDR1 is MDHEN, CDR2 SYDVKM, per germline. With V trimmed by 4 bases and J by 2 bases, 3 bases remained unmatched. The CDR3 extends over 15 amino acids. The CDR3 here is CASSSTSGNTDTQYF. DNA for the CDR3: TGTGCCAGCAGTTCAACTAGCGGGAACACAGATACGCAGTATTTT.

This chain uses TRBV24-1 with TRBJ1-1, with unresolved D. V lost 4 bases and J 4 bases, leaving 18 bases between the germline ends. The CDR3 has 16 amino acids. Per germline, CDR1 KGHDR and CDR2 SFDVKD. The CDR3 reads CATSDTVLGRTTEAFF. For the CDR3, the DNA is TGTGCCACCAGTGACACCGTTCTGGGGAGGACCACTGAAGCTTTCTTT.

V gene TRBV7-8 combines with J gene TRBJ1-5, with 8 bases matching TRBD1. Germline V gene sequence: CDR1 SGHVS, CDR2 FQNEAQ. The junction had 11 bases not matched to a gene; V was cut back by 2 bases and J by 2 bases. This CDR3 region has 18 residues. CDR3 region: CASSLRAQGAQGNQPQHF. The DNA for the CDR3 is TGTGCCAGCAGCTTAAGGGCCCAGGGGGCGCAGGGCAATCAGCCCCAGCATTTT.

V is TRBV29-1 and J is TRBJ2-3; perhaps TRBD1 as D (6 bases). The CDR3 has 14 residues. With 3 bases removed from V and 0 bases from J, the gap between germline ends came to 10 bases. Germline CDR1 SQVTM, CDR2 ANQGSEA. CDR3 protein: CSVEAGDSTDTQYF. CDR3 coding DNA: TGCAGCGTTGAGGCAGGGGACAGCACAGATACGCAGTATTTT.

This clone was seen only once. The chain combines TRBV6-5 with TRBJ1-3; 8 bases line up with TRBD1. The CDR3 consists of 15 residues. Germline-derived CDR1 and CDR2 are MNHEY and SVGAGI. V lost 5 bases and J lost 4; bases outside the gene matches: 7. CDR3 DNA sequence: TGTGCCAGCAGTCGGCCCGGGACAGGAGGAAACACCATATATTTT. It is translated as CASSRPGTGGNTIYF.

The CDR3 sequence is CASSQDPGGRTSYNSPLHF. Here the CDR3 DNA reads TGTGCCAGCAGCCAAGACCCTGGGGGGAGAACATCCTATAATTCACCCCTCCACTTT. This chain joins TRBV3-1 (or the pseudogene TRBV3-2) and TRBJ1-6, with D possibly being TRBD1 (5 bases). CDR3 size: 19 residues. The germline gives CDR1 LGHDT, CDR2 YNNKEL (reference sequence). V was pared by 0 bases and J by 1 base, with 16 bases between.

The chain uses TRBV5-1 and TRBJ2-3; D remains unclear. Germline CDR1 SGHRS, CDR2 YFSETQ. The V and J ends lost 7 bases and 0 bases respectively, with 12 bases between them. The CDR3 extends over 14 amino acids. Here the CDR3 DNA reads TGCGCCAGCCTCAGCGCCCCTAGCACAGATACGCAGTATTTT. Protein sequence: CASLSAPSTDTQYF.

The chain uses TRBV24-1 and TRBJ1-4; 8 nucleotides line up with TRBD1. Looked up from germline, CDR1 is KGHDR and CDR2 is SFDVKD. V lost 4 bases to trimming and J lost 7 bases; unmatched junction nucleotides: 7. The CDR3 covers 15 residues. Here the CDR3 reads CATSDPGGGSEKLFF. The CDR3 DNA sequence: TGTGCCACCAGTGACCCAGGGGGCGGGAGTGAAAAACTGTTTTTT.

This clone has more than one count but fewer than ten. V is TRBV6-1 and J is TRBJ2-7; the match to TRBD2 covers 11 bases. The CDR3 sequence is 16 residues long. Looked up from germline, CDR1 is MNHNS and CDR2 is SASEGT. Losses at the gene ends were 1 base for V and 2 bases for J; bases not matched to a gene: 4. The CDR3 loop is CASSEGPSGGPYEQYF. The CDR3 region has the DNA TGTGCCAGCAGTGAAGGGCCTAGCGGGGGGCCCTACGAGCAGTACTTC.

The CDR3 protein is CASSLWGQNTEAFF. The CDR3 DNA follows: TGTGCCAGCAGCTTATGGGGACAGAACACTGAAGCTTTCTTT. V gene TRBV11-2 combines with J gene TRBJ1-1; D may be TRBD1 (6 bases). In germline, CDR1 is SGHAT, CDR2 FQNNGV. Trimming took 2 bases from V and 1 from J, leaving 8 bases between them. This CDR3 region has 14 residues.

The chain uses TRBV27 and TRBJ2-7; TRBD2 is a possible D gene (5 bases). Trimming shortened V by 5 bases and J by 0 bases, and 20 bases separated the two germline ends. This CDR3 is 17 amino acids long. The germline V gene has CDR1 MNHEY and CDR2 SMNVEV (reference sequence). The CDR3 DNA sequence: TGTGCCAGCAGTCCGAGGGTCGCCTCGGAGACCTCCTACGAGCAGTACTTC. Its protein product is CASSPRVASETSYEQYF.

CDR3 protein: CRTGGNEKLFF. The CDR3 region has the DNA TGCAGGACAGGCGGGAATGAAAAACTGTTTTTT. V usage is TRBV20-1 and J usage is TRBJ1-4, with a weak D call TRBD1 (6 bases). The germline V gene encodes CDR1 DFQATT and CDR2 SNEGSKA (reference sequence). The CDR3 covers 11 residues.

The chain joins TRBV3-1 (or the pseudogene TRBV3-2) to TRBJ1-2, with TRBD1 matching 9 bases. CDR1 and CDR2 from the germline V gene are LGHDT and YNNKEL (reference sequence). The CDR3 sequence is 14 residues long. V lost 2 bases to trimming and J lost 7 bases; unmatched junction nucleotides: 5. CDR3 sequence (DNA): TGTGCCAGCAGCCAAAATACAGGGGGCAGTGGCTACACCTTC. It yields the protein CASSQNTGGSGYTF.

The chain is built from TRBV9 and TRBJ2-2; D ambiguous. The V and J ends lost 0 bases and 8 bases respectively, with 8 bases between them. CDR1 and CDR2 from the germline V gene are SGDLS and YYNGEE. This CDR3 has 13 residues. In DNA, the CDR3 is TGTGCCAGCAGCGTAGGTGGCGCGGGGGAGCTGTTTTTT. This translates into CASSVGGAGELFF.

V and J are TRBV5-1 and TRBJ2-7; 13 bases match TRBD2. This CDR3 region has 17 residues. CDR1 is SGHRS and CDR2 is YFSETQ in the germline V gene. The V and J ends lost 3 bases and 5 bases, in that order; junction bases with no gene match: 11. Written as DNA, the CDR3 is TGCGCCAGCAGCTCAACGAGCGGACTAGCGGGAGTCCACGAGCAGTACTTC. Its translation: CASSSTSGLAGVHEQYF.

The gene calls are TRBV11-2 and TRBJ1-2, with D possibly TRBD1 on 5 matching bases. The V and J ends lost 2 bases and 4 bases respectively, with 14 bases between them. CDR1 and CDR2 (germline): SGHAT, FQNNGV. This CDR3 spans 15 amino acids. The CDR3 region has the DNA TGTGCCAGCAGCTTAACGGGGGAGTGGGGCTATGGCTACACCTTC. Protein product: CASSLTGEWGYGYTF.

The chain combines TRBV27 with TRBJ2-3; D is ambiguous. The CDR3 covers 17 residues. The germline V and J ends were trimmed by 2 bases and 1 base, with 16 bases remaining between them. Germline CDR1 and CDR2: MNHEY and SMNVEV (reference sequence). Written as DNA, the CDR3 is TGTGCCAGCAGTTTAGGGTACGGGCCAGGCGGCACAGATACGCAGTATTTT. Its translation: CASSLGYGPGGTDTQYF.

The V and J genes are TRBV5-4 and TRBJ1-2, with a tentative D call TRBD1 (6 bases). V dropped 4 bases and J dropped 3 bases, with 13 bases sitting between them. Germline V CDR1 and CDR2: SGHNT, YYREEE (reference sequence). The CDR3 is 14 residues long. The CDR3 sequence: CASSTRQVDYGYTF. CDR3 bases: TGTGCCAGCAGCACCAGACAGGTCGACTATGGCTACACCTTC.

This clone was seen ten or more times. The rearrangement links TRBV18 to TRBJ1-1, with 7 bases aligning to TRBD1. V shed 6 bases and J 4 bases; nucleotides not matched to a gene: 11. Germline lookup yields CDR1 KGHSH and CDR2 LQKENI. CDR3 length: 15 amino acids. In DNA form, the CDR3 reads TGTGCCAGCTCCTCGTCGACAGGGATTGGCACTGAAGCTTTCTTT. It codes for CASSSSTGIGTEAFF.

The V and J genes are TRBV3-1 (or the pseudogene TRBV3-2) and TRBJ1-2, with TRBD1 matching 11 bases. CDR1 and CDR2 (germline): LGHDT, YNNKEL (reference sequence). This CDR3 region has 15 residues. V gave up 1 base and J gave up 8 bases; unmatched junction bases: 6. DNA for the CDR3: TGTGCCAGCAGCCAAGTTGGACAGGGGGCGGTCGGCTACACCTTC. Translated, it gives CASSQVGQGAVGYTF.

The chain links TRBV9 to TRBJ1-1; 7 bases map to TRBD1. The CDR3 is 16 amino acids. The V segment lost 4 bases and the J segment 0 bases; nucleotides outside the gene matches: 9. From germline, CDR1 is SGDLS and CDR2 YYNGEE. The DNA for the CDR3 is TGTGCCAGCAGCACCCAACAGGGGCGGCTGAACACTGAAGCTTTCTTT. It specifies CASSTQQGRLNTEAFF.

The V gene is TRBV7-9, the J gene TRBJ1-1; D is unclear. Per the germline V gene, CDR1 is SEHNR and CDR2 is FQNEAQ (reference sequence). CDR3 length: 14 residues. The V and J ends lost 1 base and 8 bases respectively, with 14 bases between them. In DNA form, the CDR3 reads TGTGCCAGCAGCTTAGAGGCCAGCGTAGGGGAAGCTTTCTTT. Translation: CASSLEASVGEAFF.

The V gene is TRBV5-4, the J gene TRBJ2-3; D might be TRBD1 (6 bases). The CDR3 covers 16 residues. V was clipped by 1 base and J by 9 bases, with 21 bases between them. Germline V gene data show CDR1 as SGHNT and CDR2 as YYREEE (reference sequence). The CDR3 DNA follows: TGTGCCAGCAGCTTGTCGCAGGGGAACAGCGCTGGCACGCAGTATTTT. Its translation is CASSLSQGNSAGTQYF. The complete variable domain, with remaining parts taken from reference TRBV5-4 and TRBJ2-3, reads ETGVTQSPTHLIKTRGQQVTLRCSSQSGHNTVSWYQQALGQGPQFIFQYYREEENGRGNFPPRFSGLQFPNYSSELNVNALELDDSALYLCASSLSQGNSAGTQYFGPGTRLTVL.

The chain links TRBV3-1 (or the pseudogene TRBV3-2) to TRBJ2-3, with 8 bases aligning to TRBD2. The CDR3 has 16 residues. J lost 6 bases, V lost 1 base, and 9 bases had no gene match. Germline assignment: CDR1 LGHDT and CDR2 YNNKEL (reference sequence). CDR3: CASSQVIGGAGDTQYF. In DNA, the CDR3 is TGTGCCAGCAGCCAAGTGATCGGGGGGGCGGGCGATACGCAGTATTTT.